The clone carrying this T cell receptor beta chain was picked up a small number of times. The antigen remains undetermined. The data are from a study of cytomegalovirus exposure and HLA in healthy donors. About the research overall: An earlier analysis found 95 million to 140 million unique TCR beta sequences from around 180 million T cells. Regarding the study as a whole: The study flagged some 170 TCR beta chains as cytomegalovirus-associated. Upon later analysis, TCR association rates were observed to vary by HLA locus, being highest for DRB1 and lowest for HLA-C.

PCR was performed using 60 Vbeta and 13 Jbeta primers. Sequencing was performed with immunoSEQ multiplex PCR; in TCRdb, only in-frame clones are kept and a portion is missing. The data show 200,000 or so clones, 65% to 85% seen once. The germline CDR1 and CDR2 sequences are SGHRS and YFSETQ. CDR3 length: 14 amino acids. V was clipped by 3 bases and J by 0 bases, with 6 bases between them. This chain uses TRBV5-1 with TRBJ1-4; possibly TRBD1 for D (5 bases). Sequences were obtained from PBMCs. The clonotype comes from a man aged 30-40 years in good health and CMV-seronegative. The CDR3 loop reads CASSSTATNEKLFF. The CDR3 nucleotides are TGCGCCAGCAGCTCGACAGCAACTAATGAAAAACTGTTTTTT.